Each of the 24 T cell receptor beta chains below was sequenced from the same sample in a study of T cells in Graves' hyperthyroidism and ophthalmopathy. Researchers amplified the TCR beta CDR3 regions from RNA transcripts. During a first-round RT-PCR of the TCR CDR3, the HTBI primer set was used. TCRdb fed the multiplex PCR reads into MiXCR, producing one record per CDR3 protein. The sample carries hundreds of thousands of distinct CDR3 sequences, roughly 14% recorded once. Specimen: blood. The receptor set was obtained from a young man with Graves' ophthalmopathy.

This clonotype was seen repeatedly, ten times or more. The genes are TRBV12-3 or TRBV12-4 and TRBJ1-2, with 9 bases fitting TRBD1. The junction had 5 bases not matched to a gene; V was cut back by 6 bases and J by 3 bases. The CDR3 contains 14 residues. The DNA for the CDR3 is TGTGCCAGCAGATCGGGACAGGGTGACTATGGCTACACCTTC. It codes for CASRSGQGDYGYTF.

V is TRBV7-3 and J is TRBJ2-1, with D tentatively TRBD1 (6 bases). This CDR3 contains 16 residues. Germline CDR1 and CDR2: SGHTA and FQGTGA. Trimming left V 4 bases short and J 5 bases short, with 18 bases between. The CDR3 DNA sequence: TGTGCCAGCAGCTCCCTTGGGGGCAGGACGAACAATGAGCAGTTCTTC. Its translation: CASSSLGGRTNNEQFF.

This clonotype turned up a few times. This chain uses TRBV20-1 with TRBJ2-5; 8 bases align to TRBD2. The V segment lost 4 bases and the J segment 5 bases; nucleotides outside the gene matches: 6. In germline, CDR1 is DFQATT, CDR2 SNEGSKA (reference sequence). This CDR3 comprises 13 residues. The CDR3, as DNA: TGCAGTGCTACCGGGGGGGTTGGCGAGACCCAGTACTTC. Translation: CSATGGVGETQYF.

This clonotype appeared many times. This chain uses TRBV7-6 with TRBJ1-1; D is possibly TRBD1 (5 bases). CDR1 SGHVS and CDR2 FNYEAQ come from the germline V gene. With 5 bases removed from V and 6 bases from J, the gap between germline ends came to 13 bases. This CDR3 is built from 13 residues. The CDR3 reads CASSPAGTSEAFF. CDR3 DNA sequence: TGTGCCAGCAGCCCTGCAGGGACTTCTGAAGCTTTCTTT.

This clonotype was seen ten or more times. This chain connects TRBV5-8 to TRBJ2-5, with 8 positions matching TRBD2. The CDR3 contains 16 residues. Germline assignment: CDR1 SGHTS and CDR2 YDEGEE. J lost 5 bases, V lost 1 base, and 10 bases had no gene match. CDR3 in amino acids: CASSLFVSGGLETQYF. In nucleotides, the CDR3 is TGTGCCAGCAGCTTGTTTGTTTCGGGAGGGCTGGAGACCCAGTACTTC.

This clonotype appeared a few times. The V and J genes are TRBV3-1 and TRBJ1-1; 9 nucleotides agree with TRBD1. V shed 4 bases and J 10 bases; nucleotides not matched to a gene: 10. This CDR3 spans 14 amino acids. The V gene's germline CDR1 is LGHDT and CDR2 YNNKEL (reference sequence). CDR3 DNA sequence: TGTGCCAGCAGCCCGGACAGGGGACTTCCTGGAGCTTTCTTT. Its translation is CASSPDRGLPGAFF.

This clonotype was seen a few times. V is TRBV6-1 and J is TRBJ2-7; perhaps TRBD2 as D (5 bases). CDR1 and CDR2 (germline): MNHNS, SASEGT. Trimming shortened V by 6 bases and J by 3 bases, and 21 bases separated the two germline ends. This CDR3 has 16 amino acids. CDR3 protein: CASRGISGLARYEQYF. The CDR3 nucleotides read TGTGCCAGCAGAGGGATCTCCGGACTTGCCCGCTACGAGCAGTACTTC.

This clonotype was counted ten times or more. Written as DNA, the CDR3 is TGTGCCAGCAGCCGGACAGCCCAAGATACGCAGTATTTT. As protein: CASSRTAQDTQYF. The chain combines TRBV12-3 or TRBV12-4 with TRBJ2-3; a possible D gene is TRBD1 (6 bases). The CDR3 length is 13 residues. V lost 6 bases and J 5 bases, leaving 12 bases between the germline ends.

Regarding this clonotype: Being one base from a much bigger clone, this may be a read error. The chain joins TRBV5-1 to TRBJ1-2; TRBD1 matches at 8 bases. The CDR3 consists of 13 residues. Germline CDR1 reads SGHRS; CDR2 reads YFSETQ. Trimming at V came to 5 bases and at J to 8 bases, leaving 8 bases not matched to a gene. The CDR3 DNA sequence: TGCGCCAGCAGACCCGGGGGACAGGAAGGCTACACCTTC. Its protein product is CASRPGGQEGYTF.

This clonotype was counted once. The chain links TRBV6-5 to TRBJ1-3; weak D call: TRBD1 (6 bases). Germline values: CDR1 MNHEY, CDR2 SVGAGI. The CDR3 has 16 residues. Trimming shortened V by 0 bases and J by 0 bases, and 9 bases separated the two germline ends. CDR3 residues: CASSYSDRISGNTIYF. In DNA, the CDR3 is TGTGCCAGCAGTTACTCCGACAGGATCTCTGGAAACACCATATATTTT.

Here the CDR3 DNA reads TGTGCCAGCAGTTACTCTTACAGCTCTGGAAACACCATATATTTT. Encoded protein: CASSYSYSSGNTIYF. The genes are TRBV6-6 and TRBJ1-3; D is unresolved. The ends were cut back, 0 bases at V and 0 bases at J, with 6 bases in the middle. The germline CDR1 and CDR2 sequences are MNHNY and SVGAGI (reference sequence). This CDR3 spans 15 amino acids.

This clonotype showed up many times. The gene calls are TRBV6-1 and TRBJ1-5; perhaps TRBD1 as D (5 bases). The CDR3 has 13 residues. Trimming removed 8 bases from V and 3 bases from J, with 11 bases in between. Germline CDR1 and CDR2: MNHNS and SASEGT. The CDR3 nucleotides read TGTGCCAGCGGTGGGACCAACAATCAGCCCCAGCATTTT. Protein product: CASGGTNNQPQHF.

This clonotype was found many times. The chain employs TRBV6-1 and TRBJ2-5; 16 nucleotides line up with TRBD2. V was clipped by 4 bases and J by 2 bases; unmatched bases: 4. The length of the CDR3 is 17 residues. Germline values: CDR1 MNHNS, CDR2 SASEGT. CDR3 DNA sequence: TGTGCCAGCAGTGCGGGACTAGCGGGGGGGCGGCAAGAGACCCAGTACTTC. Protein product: CASSAGLAGGRQETQYF.

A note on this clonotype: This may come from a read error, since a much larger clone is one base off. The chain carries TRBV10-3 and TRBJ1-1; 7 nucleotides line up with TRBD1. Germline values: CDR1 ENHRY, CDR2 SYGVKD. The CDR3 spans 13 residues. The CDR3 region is CVISTGALPEAFF. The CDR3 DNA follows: TGTGTCATATCCACAGGGGCCCTGCCTGAAGCTTTCTTT.

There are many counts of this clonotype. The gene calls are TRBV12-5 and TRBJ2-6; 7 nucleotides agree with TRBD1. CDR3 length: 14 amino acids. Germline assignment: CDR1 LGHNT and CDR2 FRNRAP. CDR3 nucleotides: TGTGCACCGACAGGGCGGGCTGGGGCCAACGTCCTGACTTTC. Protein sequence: CAPTGRAGANVLTF.

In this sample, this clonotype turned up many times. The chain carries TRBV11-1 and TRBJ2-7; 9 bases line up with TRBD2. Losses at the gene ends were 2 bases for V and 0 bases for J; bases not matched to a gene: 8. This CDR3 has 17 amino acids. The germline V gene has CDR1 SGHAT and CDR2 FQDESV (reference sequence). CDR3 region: CASSLRGGRVSSYEQYF. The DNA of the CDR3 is TGTGCCAGCAGCTTACGAGGCGGGAGGGTTAGCTCCTACGAGCAGTACTTC.

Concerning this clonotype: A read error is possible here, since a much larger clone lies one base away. CDR3: CASSVQGGNTHEQYF. The CDR3 DNA reads TGCGCCAGCAGCGTACAGGGGGGCAACACCCACGAGCAGTACTTC. The rearrangement links TRBV5-1 to TRBJ2-7; 8 bases agree with TRBD1. V shed 4 bases and J 5 bases; nucleotides not matched to a gene: 11. CDR3 length: 15 residues. Germline-derived CDR1 and CDR2 are SGHRS and YFSETQ. The complete variable domain, with remaining parts taken from reference TRBV5-1 and TRBJ2-7, reads KAGVTQTPRYLIKTRGQQVTLSCSPISGHRSVSWYQQTPGQGLQFLFEYFSETQRNKGNFPGRFSGRQFSNSRSEMNVSTLELGDSALYLCASSVQGGNTHEQYFGPGTRLTVT.

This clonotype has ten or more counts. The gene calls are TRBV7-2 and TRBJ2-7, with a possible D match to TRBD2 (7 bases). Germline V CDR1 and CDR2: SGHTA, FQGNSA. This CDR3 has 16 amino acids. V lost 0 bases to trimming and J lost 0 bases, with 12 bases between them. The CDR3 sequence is CASSLAGGGSSYEQYF. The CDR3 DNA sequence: TGTGCCAGCAGCTTAGCAGGCGGGGGCAGCTCCTACGAGCAGTACTTC. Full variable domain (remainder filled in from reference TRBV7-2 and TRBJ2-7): GAGVSQSPSNKVTEKGKDVELRCDPISGHTALYWYRQSLGQGLEFLIYFQGNSAPDKSGLPSDRFSAERTGGSVSTLTIQRTQQEDSAVYLCASSLAGGGSSYEQYFGPGTRLTVT.

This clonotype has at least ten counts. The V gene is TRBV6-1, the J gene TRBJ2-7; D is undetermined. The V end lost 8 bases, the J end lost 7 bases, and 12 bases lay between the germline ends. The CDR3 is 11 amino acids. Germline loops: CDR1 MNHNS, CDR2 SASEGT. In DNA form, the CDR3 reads TGTGCCAGCGGCGTAGTAGGGGAGCAGTACTTC. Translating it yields CASGVVGEQYF.

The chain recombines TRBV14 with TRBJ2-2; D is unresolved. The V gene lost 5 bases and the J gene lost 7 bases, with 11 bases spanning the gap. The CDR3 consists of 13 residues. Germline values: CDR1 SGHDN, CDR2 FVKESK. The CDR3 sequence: CASSSRAGGELFF. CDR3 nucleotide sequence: TGTGCCAGCAGCAGTAGGGCCGGCGGGGAGCTGTTTTTT.

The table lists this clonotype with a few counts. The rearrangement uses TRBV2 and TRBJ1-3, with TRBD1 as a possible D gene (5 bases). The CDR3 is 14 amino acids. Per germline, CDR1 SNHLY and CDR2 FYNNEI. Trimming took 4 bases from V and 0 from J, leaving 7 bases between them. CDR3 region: CASSGGTSGNTIYF. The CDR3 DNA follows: TGTGCCAGCAGTGGGGGGACCTCTGGAAACACCATATATTTT.

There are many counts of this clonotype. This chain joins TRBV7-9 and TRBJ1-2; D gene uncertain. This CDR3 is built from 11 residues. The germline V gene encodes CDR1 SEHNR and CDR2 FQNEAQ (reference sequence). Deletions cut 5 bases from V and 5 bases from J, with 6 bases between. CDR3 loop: CASSVPYGYTF. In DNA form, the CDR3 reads TGTGCCAGCAGCGTCCCGTATGGCTACACCTTC.

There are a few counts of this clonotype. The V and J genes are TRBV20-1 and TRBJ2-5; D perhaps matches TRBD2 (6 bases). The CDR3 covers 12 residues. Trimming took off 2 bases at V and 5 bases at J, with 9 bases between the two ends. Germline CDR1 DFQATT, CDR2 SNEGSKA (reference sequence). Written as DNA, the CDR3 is TGCAGTGCTAGATGGAGCGGGGAGACCCAGTACTTC. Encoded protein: CSARWSGETQYF.

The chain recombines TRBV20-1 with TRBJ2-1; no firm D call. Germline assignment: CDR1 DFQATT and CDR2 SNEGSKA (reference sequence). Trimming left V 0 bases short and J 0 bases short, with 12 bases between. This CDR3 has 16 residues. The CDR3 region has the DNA TGCAGTGCTAGAGATCGCCACTCGAGCTCCTACAATGAGCAGTTCTTC. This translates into CSARDRHSSSYNEQFF.